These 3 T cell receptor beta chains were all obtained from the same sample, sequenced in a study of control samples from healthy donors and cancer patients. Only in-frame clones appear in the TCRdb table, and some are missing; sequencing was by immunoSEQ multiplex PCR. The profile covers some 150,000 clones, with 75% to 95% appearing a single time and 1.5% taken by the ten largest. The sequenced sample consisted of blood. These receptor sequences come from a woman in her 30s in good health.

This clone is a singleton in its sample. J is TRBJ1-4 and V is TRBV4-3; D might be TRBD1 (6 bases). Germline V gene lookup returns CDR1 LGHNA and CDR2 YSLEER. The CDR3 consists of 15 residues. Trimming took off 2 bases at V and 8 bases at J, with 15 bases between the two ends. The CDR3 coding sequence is TGCGCCAGCAGCCAACAGGGGCTCGGAGGGGAAAAACTGTTTTTT. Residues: CASSQQGLGGEKLFF.

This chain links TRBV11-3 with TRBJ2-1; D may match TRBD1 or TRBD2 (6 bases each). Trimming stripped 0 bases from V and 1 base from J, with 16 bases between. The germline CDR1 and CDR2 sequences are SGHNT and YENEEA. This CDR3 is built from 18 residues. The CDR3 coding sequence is TGTGCCAGCAGCTTAGATCAATTGAGGGGGAGGTCCTACAATGAGCAGTTCTTC. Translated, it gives CASSLDQLRGRSYNEQFF.

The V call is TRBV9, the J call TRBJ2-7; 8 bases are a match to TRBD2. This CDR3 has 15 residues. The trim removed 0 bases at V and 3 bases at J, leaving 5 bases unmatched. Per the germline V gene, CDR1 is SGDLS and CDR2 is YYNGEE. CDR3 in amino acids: CASSVGPGLVYEQYF. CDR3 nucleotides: TGTGCCAGCAGCGTAGGCCCGGGACTAGTCTACGAGCAGTACTTC.